The present entry profiles one T cell receptor (beta chain) with its context. Its antigen remains unknown. Unmatched junction bases numbered 8, after V lost 6 bases and J lost 1 base. This CDR3 has 16 residues. Germline CDR1 and CDR2: KGHSH and LQKENI. The data originate from a study of shared clonotypes between healthy human individuals. Study details: A donor's plate count was three for CD4 naive and three for CD4 memory; CD8 naive had two and CD8 memory one. Findings and limits, study-wide: Of the naive CD4 clonotypes, approximately 5% were shared across several donors. Across subsets, estimated richness was generally greater for naive than for memory populations.

Original methodology: Junction-only immunoSEQ sequences carried no quality scores, so filtering differed. Clones were sequenced by immunoSEQ multiplex PCR, and TCRdb holds only the in-frame ones, with some missing. Clonal size and the V and J genes are those of that table, whereas D and trimming came from the DNA. The sample has a few million clones, around 90% seen once. The material sequenced was naive CD4+ T cells from PBMCs. Subset: CD45RA+ positively selected. This sequence joins TRBV18 and TRBJ2-1, with 8 bases that match TRBD2. The clonotype originates from a man between 18 and 35 years old in good health. Some clones in this sample may be carry-over from other donors' samples. CDR3 sequence (DNA): TGTGCCAGCTCCCCAGTAGCGGGAAGTTCCTACAATGAGCAGTTCTTC. This translates into CASSPVAGSSYNEQFF.